This T cell receptor (beta chain) was captured by sequencing in a study of T cells in Graves' hyperthyroidism and ophthalmopathy. General study results and limits: Before onset, by a median of 6.5 months, the model predicted ophthalmopathy. Most thyroid clonotypes that were expanded above 0.001 also turned up in blood.

Cells are PBMCs isolated from roughly 9.3 ml of fresh blood. This clonotype has ten or more counts. Its target is unknown. TCR beta CDR3 regions were amplified from RNA. First-round RT-PCR targeting the TCR CDR3 was performed with the HTBI primer set. TCRdb used MiXCR to reprocess the multiplex PCR reads, holding one entry per CDR3 protein. The repertoire holds about 260,000 distinct CDR3 sequences, with approximately 23% as singletons. Per germline, CDR1 KGHSH and CDR2 LQKENI. V shed 2 bases, J shed 9 bases, and the junction held 12 bases outside the gene matches. There are 16 residues in the CDR3. The sequence derives from a young man with Graves' ophthalmopathy. V and J are TRBV18 and TRBJ2-1; TRBD2 agrees at 8 bases. Source material: blood. Written as DNA, the CDR3 is TGTGCCAGCTCACCAAGCCTAGCGGTACGGGGGGGTGAGCAGTTCTTC. This gives the protein CASSPSLAVRGGEQFF.